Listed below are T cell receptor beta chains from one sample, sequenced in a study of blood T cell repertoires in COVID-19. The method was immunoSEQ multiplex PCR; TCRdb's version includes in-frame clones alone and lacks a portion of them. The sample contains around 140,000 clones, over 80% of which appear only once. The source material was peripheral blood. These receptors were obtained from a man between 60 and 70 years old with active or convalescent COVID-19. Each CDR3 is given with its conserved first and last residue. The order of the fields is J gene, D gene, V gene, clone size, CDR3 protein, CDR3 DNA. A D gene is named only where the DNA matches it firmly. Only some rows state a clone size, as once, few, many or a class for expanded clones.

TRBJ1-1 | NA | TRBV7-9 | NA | CASSLGFRVSDTEAFF | TGTGCCAGCAGCTTAGGGTTCAGGGTATCGGACACTGAAGCTTTCTTT
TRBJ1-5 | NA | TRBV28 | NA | CATQVGPQHF | TGTGCCACCCAGGTCGGGCCCCAGCATTTT
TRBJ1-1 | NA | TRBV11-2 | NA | CASSLGAAGLGTEAFF | TGTGCCAGCAGCTTAGGGGCGGCGGGGCTGGGGACTGAAGCTTTCTTT
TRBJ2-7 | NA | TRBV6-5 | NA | CASRRGDKYEQYF | TGTGCCAGCAGACGGGGAGATAAATACGAGCAGTACTTC
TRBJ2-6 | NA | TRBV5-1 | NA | CASSQTPQGMIAGTPTGANVLTF | TGCGCCAGCAGCCAGACACCACAGGGGATGATAGCGGGAACGCCAACTGGGGCCAACGTCCTGACTTTC
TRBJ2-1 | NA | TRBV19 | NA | CASSIGASASYNEQFF | TGTGCCAGTAGTATAGGGGCTAGCGCCTCCTACAATGAGCAGTTCTTC
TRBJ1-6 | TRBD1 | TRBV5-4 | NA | CASSRDRGNSPLHF | TGTGCCAGCTCCCGGGACAGGGGTAATTCACCCCTCCACTTT
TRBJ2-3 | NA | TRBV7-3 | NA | CASSSPAESDTQYF | TGTGCCAGCAGCTCCCCTGCGGAGTCAGATACGCAGTATTTT
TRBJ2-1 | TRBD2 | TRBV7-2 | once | CASSPRLAGDNEQFF | TGTGCCAGCAGCCCAAGACTAGCGGGGGACAATGAGCAGTTCTTC
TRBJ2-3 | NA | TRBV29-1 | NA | CSVDRGTDTQYF | TGCAGCGTTGACAGGGGCACAGATACGCAGTATTTT
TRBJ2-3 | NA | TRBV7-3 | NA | CASSPRGRGTDTQYF | TGTGCCAGCAGCCCAAGGGGCAGGGGTACAGATACGCAGTATTTT
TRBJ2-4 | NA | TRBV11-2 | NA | CASSLAGQGKNIQYF | TGTGCCAGCAGCTTAGCCGGACAAGGCAAAAACATTCAGTACTTC
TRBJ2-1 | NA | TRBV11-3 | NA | CASSPWFSSYNEQFF | TGTGCCAGCAGCCCTTGGTTTAGCTCCTACAATGAGCAGTTCTTC
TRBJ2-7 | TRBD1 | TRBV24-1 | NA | CATSDAGTGGLREQYF | TGTGCCACCAGTGATGCCGGGACAGGGGGGTTGAGGGAGCAGTACTTC
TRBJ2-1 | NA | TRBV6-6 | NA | CASAGTTYNEQFF | TGTGCCAGTGCCGGGACAACCTACAATGAGCAGTTCTTC
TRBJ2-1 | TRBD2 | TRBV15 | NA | CATSPGGGTYNEQFF | TGTGCCACCAGCCCCGGGGGGGGAACTTACAATGAGCAGTTCTTC
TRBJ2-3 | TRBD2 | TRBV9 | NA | CASSRLAGGPQLRTDTQYF | TGTGCCAGCAGCAGACTAGCGGGAGGGCCCCAACTACGCACAGATACGCAGTATTTT
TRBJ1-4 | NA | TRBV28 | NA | CASSLTGTTVKLFF | TGTGCCAGCAGCCTTACAGGTACCACCGTAAAACTGTTTTTT
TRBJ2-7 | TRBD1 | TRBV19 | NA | CASSIAQGAYEQYF | TGTGCCAGTAGTATAGCGCAGGGGGCCTACGAGCAGTACTTC
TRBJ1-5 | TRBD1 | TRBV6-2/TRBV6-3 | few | CASSSTGFSNQPQHF | TGTGCCAGCAGTTCGACAGGGTTTAGCAATCAGCCCCAGCATTTT
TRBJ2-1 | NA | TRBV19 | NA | CASSKTGNFGNEQFF | TGTGCCAGTAGTAAAACAGGGAATTTCGGCAATGAGCAGTTCTTC
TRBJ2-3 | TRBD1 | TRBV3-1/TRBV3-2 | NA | CASSQGQGLGTDTQYF | TGTGCCAGCAGCCAAGGACAGGGTTTAGGCACAGATACGCAGTATTTT
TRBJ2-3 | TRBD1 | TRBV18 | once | CASSARADRGHSTDTQYF | TGTGCCAGCTCAGCGCGCGCCGACAGGGGCCATAGCACAGATACGCAGTATTTT
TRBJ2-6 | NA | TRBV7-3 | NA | CASSLYPGSSSGANVLTF | TGTGCCAGCAGCTTATATCCAGGGTCGAGCTCTGGGGCCAACGTCCTGACTTTC
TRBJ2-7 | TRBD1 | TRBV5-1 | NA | CASSLRQGAPYEQYF | TGCGCCAGCAGCTTGAGACAGGGGGCTCCCTACGAGCAGTACTTC
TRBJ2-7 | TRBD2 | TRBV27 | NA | CASRTSGAYEQYF | TGTGCCAGCCGGACTAGCGGCGCCTACGAGCAGTACTTC
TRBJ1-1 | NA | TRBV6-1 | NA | CASSSVGGGTEAFF | TGTGCCAGCAGTTCGGTGGGGGGGGGAACTGAAGCTTTCTTT
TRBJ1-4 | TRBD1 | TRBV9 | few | CASSVGRGGPTGEKLFF | TGTGCCAGCAGCGTAGGACGAGGGGGCCCTACGGGAGAAAAACTGTTTTTT
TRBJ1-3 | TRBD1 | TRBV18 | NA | CASSPDGQVSGNTIYF | TGTGCCAGCTCACCCGACGGACAGGTCTCTGGAAACACCATATATTTT
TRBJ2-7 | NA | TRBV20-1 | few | CSARLGQKVYF | TGCAGTGCTAGGCTAGGACAGAAAGTGTACTTC
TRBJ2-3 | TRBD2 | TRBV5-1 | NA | CASSLGLAGRSLSTDTQYF | TGCGCCAGCAGCTTAGGGCTAGCGGGACGCTCACTTAGCACAGATACGCAGTATTTT
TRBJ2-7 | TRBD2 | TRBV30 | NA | CAWSAVKGRERTYEQYF | TGTGCCTGGAGTGCTGTTAAGGGGCGGGAGCGCACCTACGAGCAGTACTTC
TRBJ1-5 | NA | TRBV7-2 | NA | CASGIGGGVHQPQHF | TGTGCCAGCGGAATCGGAGGGGGGGTCCATCAGCCCCAGCATTTT
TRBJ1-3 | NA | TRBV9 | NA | CASSGTVRGIGNTIYF | TGTGCCAGCAGCGGTACGGTCAGGGGCATAGGAAACACCATATATTTT
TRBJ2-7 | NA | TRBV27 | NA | CASRGGTLGEQYF | TGTGCCAGCAGAGGCGGGACTCTGGGCGAGCAGTACTTC
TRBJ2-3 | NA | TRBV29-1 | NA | CSTRQVVTDTQYF | TGCAGCACTAGACAGGTTGTCACAGATACGCAGTATTTT
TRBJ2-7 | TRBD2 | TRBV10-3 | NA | CAISETAGGYEQYF | TGTGCCATCAGTGAGACGGCGGGAGGGTACGAGCAGTACTTC
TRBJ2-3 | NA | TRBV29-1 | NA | CSVEETRITQYF | TGCAGCGTTGAAGAGACTCGGATAACGCAGTATTTT